This T cell receptor (beta chain) was sequenced for a study of patients and donors after allogeneic stem cell transplantation. This clonotype has just a few counts. TCRdb called the RT-PCR reads again in MiXCR, with one record for every CDR3 protein. This sample has approximately 150,000 distinct CDR3 sequences, with 25% to 35% found just once. This TCR was sampled from a human donor who was either an allogeneic HSCT recipient or a stem cell or donor lymphocyte infusion donor (not recorded which). It is not recorded whose cells these are; they may come from a transplant donor. The sequenced sample was blood, either unsorted or a sorted T cell fraction (not recorded which).

CDR3: CASNQGPYGYTF. CDR3 DNA: TGTGCCAGTAACCAGGGGCCTTATGGCTACACCTTC. The V call is TRBV19, the J call TRBJ1-2; a possible D gene is TRBD1 (6 bases). The CDR3 has 12 residues. Per germline, CDR1 LNHDA and CDR2 SQIVND (reference sequence). Trimming took 7 bases from V and 5 from J, leaving 11 bases between them.